This TCR beta chain was found in a study of T cells in Graves' hyperthyroidism and ophthalmopathy. About 10 ml fresh peripheral blood yielded the PBMCs. Ten or more counts support this clonotype. CDR3 size: 15 residues. CDR1 and CDR2 (germline): GTSNPN, SVGIG (reference sequence). V shed 0 bases and J shed 2 bases, with 11 bases lying between them. Authors of the study amplified TCR beta CDR3 regions from RNA transcripts. A set of HTBI primers served as the primers for a first-round RT-PCR of the TCR CDR3. TCRdb re-derived calls from the multiplex PCR reads in MiXCR, one entry per CDR3 protein. Of about 520,000 distinct CDR3 sequences detected, approximately 24% appear once; the ten largest clones hold over 9%.

The sequencing input was blood. The clonotype was recovered from a woman between 25 and 40 years old with Graves' ophthalmopathy. The rearrangement uses TRBV30 and TRBJ1-3; D not certain. This chain's CDR3 is CAWSVSVITGNTIYF. CDR3 bases: TGTGCCTGGAGTGTATCGGTTATTACTGGAAACACCATATATTTT.